This T cell receptor (beta chain) was retrieved from a study of cytomegalovirus exposure and HLA in healthy donors. For the study at large: A previous analysis identified 100 million or so unique TCR beta sequences derived from about 180 million T cells.

Study observations and caveats: What was likely a sequencing artifact was a cluster of highly shared sequence variants. According to a later analysis, most TCR beta chains associated with CMV appeared HLA-restricted.

This CDR3 has 14 residues. The V and J ends lost 1 base and 2 bases respectively, with 7 bases between them. CDR1 is LNHDA and CDR2 is SQIVND in the germline V gene (reference sequence). PCR used 60 Vbeta primers and 13 Jbeta primers. Sequencing used immunoSEQ multiplex PCR; TCRdb keeps in-frame clones, though not all of them. In all, the sample yields around 160,000 clones. As concerns this clone: The antigen is undetermined.

The rearrangement joins TRBV19 to TRBJ2-3; D is unclear. Sequenced input: PBMCs. This receptor was obtained from a woman aged 45-60 years in good health and CMV-seronegative. CDR3 protein: CASSIGWLTDTQYF. CDR3 DNA sequence: TGTGCCAGTAGTATAGGCTGGCTCACAGATACGCAGTATTTT. The variable domain in full, with the rest retrieved from reference TRBV19 and TRBJ2-3, is DGGITQSPKYLFRKEGQNVTLSCEQNLNHDAMYWYRQDPGQGLRLIYYSQIVNDFQKGDIAEGYSVSREKKESFPLTVTSAQKNPTAFYLCASSIGWLTDTQYFGPGTRLTVL.